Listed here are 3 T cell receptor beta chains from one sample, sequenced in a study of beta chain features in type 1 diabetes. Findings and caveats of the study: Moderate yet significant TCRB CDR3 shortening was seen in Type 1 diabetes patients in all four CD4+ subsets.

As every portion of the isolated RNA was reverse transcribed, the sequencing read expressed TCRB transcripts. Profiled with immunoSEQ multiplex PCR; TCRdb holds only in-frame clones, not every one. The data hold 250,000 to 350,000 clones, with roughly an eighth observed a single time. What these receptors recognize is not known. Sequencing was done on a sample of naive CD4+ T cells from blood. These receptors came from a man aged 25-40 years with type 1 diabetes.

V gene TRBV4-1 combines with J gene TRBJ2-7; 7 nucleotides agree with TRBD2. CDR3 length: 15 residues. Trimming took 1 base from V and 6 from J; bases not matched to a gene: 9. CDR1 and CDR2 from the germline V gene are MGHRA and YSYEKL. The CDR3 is CASSQVMGGRGEQYF. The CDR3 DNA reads TGCGCCAGCAGCCAAGTTATGGGAGGGAGGGGCGAGCAGTACTTC.

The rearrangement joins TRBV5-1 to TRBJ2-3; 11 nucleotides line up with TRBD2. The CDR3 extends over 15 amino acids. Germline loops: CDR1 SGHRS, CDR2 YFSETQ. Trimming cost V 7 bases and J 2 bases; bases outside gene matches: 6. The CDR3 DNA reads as TGCGCCAGCTGGTGGGGACTAGCGGACACAGATACGCAGTATTTT. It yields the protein CASWWGLADTDTQYF.

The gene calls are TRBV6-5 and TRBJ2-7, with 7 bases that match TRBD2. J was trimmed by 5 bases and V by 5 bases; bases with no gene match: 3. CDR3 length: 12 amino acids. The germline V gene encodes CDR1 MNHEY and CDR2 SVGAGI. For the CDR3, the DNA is TGTGCCAGCAGTCGGGACTACAACGAGCAGTACTTC. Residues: CASSRDYNEQYF.